This passage covers 26 T cell receptor beta chains from one sample sequenced in a study of molecular identifiers for immune sequencing clone quantification. TCRdb processed the PCR reads anew with MiXCR; each CDR3 protein has one entry. The data contain around 480,000 distinct CDR3 sequences, about 22% of them singletons. The sample comprised naive CD8+ T cells from blood, with Jurkat cell RNA spiked in. As to subset: FACS-sorted CD8+CD4-CCR7+CD45RA+ naive T cells. The origin of the receptors is a human donor in good health. Some libraries in this study had Jurkat cell RNA spiked in.

The sample holds many counts of this clonotype. The chain carries TRBV18 and TRBJ2-3, with 8 bases fitting TRBD1. CDR3 length: 16 residues. CDR1 and CDR2 (germline): KGHSH, LQKENI. With 3 bases clipped from V and 4 bases from J, the junction kept 9 bases outside the gene matches. The CDR3 bases are TGTGCCAGCTCACCTAAGGCCCCCAGGGGGCCAGATACGCAGTATTTT. It specifies CASSPKAPRGPDTQYF. The full variable domain, rest sourced from reference TRBV18 and TRBJ2-3, is NAGVMQNPRHLVRRRGQEARLRCSPMKGHSHVYWYRQLPEEGLKFMVYLQKENIIDESGMPKERFSAEFPKEGPSILRIQQVVRGDSAAYFCASSPKAPRGPDTQYFGPGTRLTVL.

This clonotype was recorded at least ten times. This sequence joins TRBV3-1 and TRBJ1-5, with D hard to call. Trimming removed 1 base from V and 9 bases from J, with 19 bases in between. Germline-derived CDR1 and CDR2 are LGHDT and YNNKEL (reference sequence). There are 16 residues in the CDR3. The CDR3 nucleotides read TGTGCCAGCAGCCAAGGGGAGGTGGGGTTGGTGCCGCCCCAGCATTTT. Translated, it gives CASSQGEVGLVPPQHF.

Ten or more counts support this clonotype. The gene calls are TRBV13 and TRBJ1-2, with D maybe TRBD1 (6 bases). Germline V gene data show CDR1 as PRHDT and CDR2 as FYEKMQ (reference sequence). V lost 6 bases and J 3 bases, leaving 20 bases between the germline ends. The CDR3 spans 16 residues. CDR3 in amino acids: CASRQTQQGRDYGYTF. The CDR3 DNA is TGTGCCAGCAGACAAACACAACAGGGCCGTGACTATGGCTACACCTTC.

This clonotype was counted between two and nine times. The genes are TRBV4-3 and TRBJ2-7; D gene ambiguous. The germline V and J ends were trimmed by 0 bases and 2 bases, with 14 bases remaining between them. The V gene's germline CDR1 is LGHNA and CDR2 YSLEER. CDR3 size: 16 residues. DNA of the CDR3: TGCGCCAGCAGCCAAGAAATAGCAGTTCTAACCTACGAGCAGTACTTC. As protein: CASSQEIAVLTYEQYF.

J is TRBJ1-4 and V is TRBV19; 9 bases are a match to TRBD1. CDR3 length equals 15 residues. Germline CDR1 and CDR2: LNHDA and SQIVND (reference sequence). V shed 5 bases and J 2 bases; nucleotides not matched to a gene: 3. CDR3 DNA: TGTGCCAGTAGTGTTACAGGGGGCACTAATGAAAAACTGTTTTTT. This codes for CASSVTGGTNEKLFF.

As concerns this clonotype: A much larger clone lies a single base off, so this may be a read error. This is likely a read error, given that the CDR3 carries no conserved phenylalanine or tryptophan at its end. The chain has TRBV4-2 and TRBJ1-5; D remains unclear. Per germline, CDR1 LGHNA and CDR2 YNFKEQ. Trimming took off 0 bases at V and 1 base at J, with 1 base between the two ends. The CDR3 covers 13 residues. CDR3 in DNA: TGTGCCAGCAGCCAAGAGAGCAATCAGCCCCAGCATGTT. Translation gives CASSQESNQPQHV.

There are a few counts of this clonotype. As DNA, the CDR3 is TGTGCCAGCAGCCTGGGGATTTCCGAGCAGTACTTC. Translation gives CASSLGISEQYF. J is TRBJ2-7 and V is TRBV11-2; D is uncertain. The CDR3 covers 12 residues. Between the trimmed V and J ends, which lost 5 bases and 6 bases, there was a span of 11 bases. The germline V gene encodes CDR1 SGHAT and CDR2 FQNNGV.

The chain employs TRBV28 and TRBJ2-7; TRBD2 aligns across 12 bases. V lost 4 bases and J lost 3; bases outside the gene matches: 7. Per germline, CDR1 MDHEN and CDR2 SYDVKM. The CDR3 sequence is 16 residues long. CDR3 in amino acids: CASSWRLAGDHYEQYF. The DNA for the CDR3 is TGTGCCAGCAGTTGGAGACTAGCGGGAGATCACTACGAGCAGTACTTC.

Only a few counts were recorded for this clonotype. The gene calls are TRBV30 and TRBJ2-7; 10 nucleotides match TRBD1. V trimming: 2 bases; J trimming: 2 bases; junction bases outside the gene matches: 3. Looked up from germline, CDR1 is GTSNPN and CDR2 is SVGIG (reference sequence). CDR3 size: 14 residues. CDR3 region: CAWSWTGGAYEQYF. The DNA for the CDR3 is TGTGCCTGGAGTTGGACAGGGGGAGCCTACGAGCAGTACTTC.

This clonotype was seen only a few times. This sequence joins TRBV20-1 and TRBJ1-1; no reliable D call. Germline V gene data show CDR1 as DFQATT and CDR2 as SNEGSKA (reference sequence). Trimming stripped 6 bases from V and 2 bases from J, with 10 bases between. The CDR3 is made up of 12 amino acids. The CDR3 reads CSAPRPNTEAFF. The CDR3 nucleotides are TGCAGTGCCCCGAGACCCAACACTGAAGCTTTCTTT.

The chain combines TRBV6-5 with TRBJ2-1; 9 bases fit TRBD1. CDR1 MNHEY and CDR2 SVGAGI come from the germline V gene. CDR3 length equals 13 residues. The ends lost 8 bases at V and 3 bases at J; junction bases unmatched: 2. CDR3 region: CASGQGNYNEQFF. As DNA, the CDR3 is TGTGCCAGCGGACAGGGGAACTACAATGAGCAGTTCTTC.

A few counts support this clonotype. The rearrangement uses TRBV4-3 and TRBJ2-7; 8 nucleotides line up with TRBD2. After removal of 4 bases from V and 0 bases from J, the junction contained 5 bases not matched to a gene. The CDR3 runs 15 residues. Germline V gene lookup returns CDR1 LGHNA and CDR2 YSLEER. In DNA form, the CDR3 reads TGCGCCAGCAGCCGGAGTAGCGGGACCTCCTACGAGCAGTACTTC. This sequence encodes CASSRSSGTSYEQYF.

V and J are TRBV19 and TRBJ2-2; TRBD2 agrees at 8 bases. Germline CDR1 and CDR2: LNHDA and SQIVND (reference sequence). The CDR3 loop spans 15 amino acids. Trimming cost V 5 bases and J 8 bases; bases outside gene matches: 10. CDR3 DNA sequence: TGTGCCAGTAGTGCGGTCACTAGCGGTCCTGGGGAGCTGTTTTTT. Protein sequence: CASSAVTSGPGELFF. Supplemented by reference TRBV19 and TRBJ2-2, the full variable domain reads DGGITQSPKYLFRKEGQNVTLSCEQNLNHDAMYWYRQDPGQGLRLIYYSQIVNDFQKGDIAEGYSVSREKKESFPLTVTSAQKNPTAFYLCASSAVTSGPGELFFGEGSRLTVL.

This clonotype was recorded many times. The chain employs TRBV4-3 and TRBJ1-3; D is ambiguous. The CDR3 extends over 15 amino acids. Germline CDR1 and CDR2: LGHNA and YSLEER. The V end lost 0 bases, the J end lost 1 base, and 7 bases lay between the germline ends. For the CDR3, the DNA is TGCGCCAGCAGCCAAGATATGGGGTCTGGAAACACCATATATTTT. Translation: CASSQDMGSGNTIYF.

The rearrangement uses TRBV13 and TRBJ1-1, with D perhaps TRBD1 (5 bases). The CDR3 contains 13 residues. Trimming stripped 4 bases from V and 11 bases from J, with 17 bases between. The germline V gene has CDR1 PRHDT and CDR2 FYEKMQ (reference sequence). CDR3 in amino acids: CASSSGLTHRAFF. CDR3 in DNA: TGTGCCAGCAGCTCGGGACTGACCCATCGGGCTTTCTTT.

Of note for this clonotype: The germline gene is not matched at one end of the junction; a read error may be the cause. V and J are TRBV7-9 and TRBJ2-7, with D hard to call. Germline V CDR1 and CDR2: SEHNR, FQNEAQ (reference sequence). The CDR3 consists of 13 residues. The CDR3 loop is CASSLALGYEQCF. CDR3 DNA sequence: TGTGCCAGCAGCTTAGCGCTCGGTTACGAGCAGTGCTTC.

With respect to this clonotype: The junction shows a germline mismatch at one end, possibly a read error. The V gene is TRBV4-1, the J gene TRBJ1-5; D is perhaps TRBD1 (5 bases). Germline assignment: CDR1 MGHRA and CDR2 YSYEKL. This CDR3 contains 15 residues. CDR3 DNA sequence: TGCGTCAGCAGCCAAGGGGAGGCATACAATCAGCCCCAGCATTTT. This codes for CVSSQGEAYNQPQHF.

Comments on this clonotype: This may be a read error, as it is one base from a much larger clone. The CDR3 end shows no conserved phenylalanine or tryptophan, and so a read error is likely. The chain recombines TRBV7-9 with TRBJ1-1; D uncertain. The germline V gene encodes CDR1 SEHNR and CDR2 FQNEAQ (reference sequence). V lost 5 bases and J lost 11, with 12 bases in between. The CDR3 runs to 11 residues. The CDR3 spells CASSPRPGAFI. The CDR3 DNA sequence: TGTGCCAGCAGCCCCCGTCCAGGCGCTTTCATT.

The genes are TRBV13 and TRBJ1-1, with 7 positions matching TRBD1. Germline CDR1 is PRHDT and CDR2 is FYEKMQ (reference sequence). The CDR3 length is 15 residues. V trimming: 5 bases; J trimming: 2 bases; junction bases outside the gene matches: 8. This CDR3 reads CASSRWDSPNTEAFF. CDR3 sequence (DNA): TGTGCCAGCAGCCGATGGGACAGCCCTAACACTGAAGCTTTCTTT. The whole variable domain, filled in from reference TRBV13 and TRBJ1-1, reads AAGVIQSPRHLIKEKRETATLKCYPIPRHDTVYWYQQGPGQDPQFLISFYEKMQSDKGSIPDRFSAQQFSDYHSELNMSSLELGDSALYFCASSRWDSPNTEAFFGQGTRLTVV.

The CDR3 region is CASCPTLNTEAFF. CDR3 in DNA: TGTGCCAGCTGCCCGACATTGAACACTGAAGCTTTCTTT. The chain recombines TRBV9 with TRBJ1-1; D remains unclear. The germline V gene encodes CDR1 SGDLS and CDR2 YYNGEE. Deletions cut 7 bases from V and 0 bases from J, with 10 bases between. This CDR3 contains 13 residues.

This clonotype has only a few counts. CDR3 DNA sequence: TGTGCCAGCAGCCAAGACCCTGACAGGGGTTTTTACACTGAAGCTTTCTTT. Its protein is CASSQDPDRGFYTEAFF. The chain links TRBV3-2 to TRBJ1-1; the table's D call, TRBD1, was not checked against the DNA. TRBV3-2 is termed a pseudogene. This CDR3 has 17 amino acids.

Worth noting for this clonotype: A read error may be the cause here, since a much bigger clone is one base away. This chain uses TRBV4-1 with TRBJ1-1; D might be TRBD1 (5 bases). CDR1 MGHRA and CDR2 YSYEKL come from the germline V gene. This CDR3 is 16 amino acids long. CDR3 in DNA: TGCGCCAGCAGCCAAGACTCTCCTCAGGGAAACACTGAAGCTCTCTTT. It encodes CASSQDSPQGNTEALF.

Many counts were recorded for this clonotype. J is TRBJ2-5 and V is TRBV7-2; TRBD1 agrees at 8 bases. Germline CDR1 is SGHTA and CDR2 is FQGNSA. CDR3 size: 15 residues. V was pared by 4 bases and J by 5 bases, with 9 bases of the junction left unmatched. CDR3 bases: TGTGCCAGCAGCTGGCCCGACAGGGGAATGGAGACCCAGTACTTC. Translated: CASSWPDRGMETQYF.

This clonotype was picked up many times. V usage is TRBV30 and J usage is TRBJ2-3, with D unclear. Per the germline V gene, CDR1 is GTSNPN and CDR2 is SVGIG (reference sequence). The CDR3 loop spans 12 amino acids. Trimming pared 2 bases from V and 6 bases from J, leaving 9 bases between. The CDR3 DNA follows: TGTGCCTGGAGTATAGGCCCGGATACGCAGTATTTT. This gives the protein CAWSIGPDTQYF.

This clonotype was detected ten times or more. V is TRBV20-1 and J is TRBJ1-1, with D possibly matching TRBD1 (6 bases). Germline values: CDR1 DFQATT, CDR2 SNEGSKA (reference sequence). V lost 5 bases to trimming and J lost 3 bases, with 13 bases between them. This CDR3 has 13 residues. CDR3 DNA sequence: TGCAGTGCTTCGAACAGGGAGGACACTGAAGCTTTCTTT. Protein: CSASNREDTEAFF.

To note about this clonotype: A read error may be the cause here, since a much bigger clone is one base away. The J gene is TRBJ2-3, the V gene TRBV14; D may be TRBD1 (5 bases). CDR3 length equals 13 residues. Looked up from germline, CDR1 is SGHDN and CDR2 is FVKESK. The CDR3 region is CASSQYKTDAQYF. The CDR3 DNA sequence: TGTGCCAGCAGCCAATATAAGACAGATGCGCAGTATTTT.